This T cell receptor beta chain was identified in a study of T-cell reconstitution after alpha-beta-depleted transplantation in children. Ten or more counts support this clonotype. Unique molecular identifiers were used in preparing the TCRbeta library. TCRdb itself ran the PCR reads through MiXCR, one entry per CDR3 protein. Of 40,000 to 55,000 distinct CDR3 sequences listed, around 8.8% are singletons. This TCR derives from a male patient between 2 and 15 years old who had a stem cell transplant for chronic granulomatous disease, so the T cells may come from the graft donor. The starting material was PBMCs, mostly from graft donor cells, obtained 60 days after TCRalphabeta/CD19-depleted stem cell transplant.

CDR3 coding DNA: TGCGCCAGCAGGTACCTCCAAACGTCTAATTCACCCCTCCACTTT. It is translated as CASRYLQTSNSPLHF. The gene calls are TRBV4-1 and TRBJ1-6; D not certain. Germline values: CDR1 MGHRA, CDR2 YSYEKL. Deletions cut 6 bases from V and 6 bases from J, with 15 bases between. CDR3 length: 15 residues.